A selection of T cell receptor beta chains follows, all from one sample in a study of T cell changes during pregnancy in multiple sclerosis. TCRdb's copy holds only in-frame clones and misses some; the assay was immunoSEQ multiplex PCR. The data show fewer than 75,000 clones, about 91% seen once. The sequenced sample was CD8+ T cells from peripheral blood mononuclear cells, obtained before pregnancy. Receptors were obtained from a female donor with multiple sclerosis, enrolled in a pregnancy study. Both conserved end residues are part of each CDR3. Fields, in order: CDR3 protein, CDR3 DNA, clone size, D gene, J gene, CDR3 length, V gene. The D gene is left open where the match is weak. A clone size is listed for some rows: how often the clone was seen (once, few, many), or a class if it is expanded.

CASRGVTENIQYF	TGCGCCAGCCGGGGGGTAACCGAAAACATTCAGTACTTC	NA	TRBD2	TRBJ2-4	13	TRBV10-2
CASSADTDSFYEQYF	TGCGCCAGCAGCGCGGACACGGATTCTTTCTACGAGCAGTACTTC	NA	NA	TRBJ2-7	15	TRBV5-1
CASSTPGLLTSSYNEQFF	TGTGCCAGCAGCACCCCGGGACTTCTAACCAGCTCCTACAATGAGCAGTTCTTC	NA	NA	TRBJ2-1	18	TRBV7-9
CASSFPGQAEGYTF	TGTGCCAGCAGTTTCCCTGGACAGGCAGAGGGCTACACCTTC	few	TRBD1	TRBJ1-2	14	TRBV28
CASSPGGQGSYEQYF	TGTGCCAGCTCACCGGGGGGACAGGGGTCCTACGAGCAGTACTTC	NA	TRBD1	TRBJ2-7	15	TRBV18
CASSSQLHESQYF	TGTGCCAGCAGCTCCCAACTACACGAATCACAGTATTTT	NA	NA	TRBJ2-3	13	TRBV13
CASSFLPGLKESYEQYF	TGTGCCAGCAGCTTTCTACCGGGACTTAAAGAGTCCTACGAGCAGTACTTC	NA	NA	TRBJ2-7	17	TRBV7-9
CASSPLAGPNTGELFF	TGTGCCAGCAGCCCACTAGCGGGGCCGAACACCGGGGAGCTGTTTTTT	NA	TRBD2	TRBJ2-2	16	TRBV9
CSAQDYREAFF	TGCAGTGCCCAGGATTACCGTGAAGCTTTCTTT	NA	NA	TRBJ1-1	11	TRBV20-1
CASSVGTRAAVLTF	TGTGCCAGCAGCGTAGGGACTCGCGCGGCCGTCCTGACTTTC	NA	NA	TRBJ2-6	14	TRBV9
CASSLGQSNNYGYTF	TGTGCCAGCAGCTTGGGGCAGTCAAATAACTATGGCTACACCTTC	NA	NA	TRBJ1-2	15	TRBV5-5
CASYTGDSDYGYTF	TGTGCCAGCTACACAGGGGACTCTGATTATGGCTACACCTTC	NA	TRBD1	TRBJ1-2	14	TRBV2
CASISSGSYNEQFF	TGTGCCAGCATCTCTAGCGGATCCTACAATGAGCAGTTCTTC	NA	TRBD2	TRBJ2-1	14	TRBV7-9
CASSSGLAYEQYF	TGTGCCAGCAGCTCCGGACTAGCCTACGAGCAGTACTTC	NA	TRBD2	TRBJ2-7	13	TRBV11-2
CASSPPNRGDSPLHF	TGTGCCAGCAGCCCCCCAAACAGGGGTGATTCACCCCTCCACTTT	NA	TRBD1	TRBJ1-6	15	TRBV7-9
CASSDSGGPNNEQFF	TGTGCCAGCAGTGACTCCGGGGGGCCCAACAATGAGCAGTTCTTC	NA	NA	TRBJ2-1	15	TRBV2
CASLTATGEAFF	TGTGCCAGCTTGACAGCGACGGGTGAAGCTTTCTTT	NA	NA	TRBJ1-1	12	TRBV19
CATSIGGGLLSNQPQHF	TGTGCCACCAGCATAGGAGGAGGGCTCCTTAGCAATCAGCCCCAGCATTTT	NA	NA	TRBJ1-5	17	TRBV15
CAWSGQGAVGNQPQHF	TGTGCCTGGAGTGGACAGGGGGCGGTCGGCAATCAGCCCCAGCATTTT	NA	TRBD1	TRBJ1-5	16	TRBV30
CASSRLDILAKNIQYF	TGTGCCAGCAGCCGTTTAGACATACTAGCCAAAAACATTCAGTACTTC	NA	NA	TRBJ2-4	16	TRBV7-9
CASSLRSGNQPQHF	TGTGCCAGCAGTTTGAGAAGTGGCAATCAGCCCCAGCATTTT	once	NA	TRBJ1-5	14	TRBV27
CASSAGQGGNIQYF	TGTGCCAGCAGCGCAGGACAGGGGGGAAACATTCAGTACTTC	NA	TRBD1	TRBJ2-4	14	TRBV7-9
CASSFGGKLHNQPQHF	TGTGCCAGCAGTTTCGGGGGAAAATTACACAATCAGCCCCAGCATTTT	NA	NA	TRBJ1-5	16	TRBV27
CASLAGSTDTQYF	TGTGCCAGCTTAGCGGGGAGCACAGATACGCAGTATTTT	NA	TRBD2	TRBJ2-3	13	TRBV11-2
CASSWRDPKNEQYF	TGCGCCAGCAGCTGGAGGGACCCTAAAAACGAGCAGTACTTC	once	NA	TRBJ2-7	14	TRBV5-1
CASTGGNQPQHF	TGTGCCAGCACAGGGGGGAATCAGCCCCAGCATTTT	once	TRBD1	TRBJ1-5	12	TRBV2
CASSGARMNTEAFF	TGCGCCAGCAGTGGGGCCAGGATGAACACTGAAGCTTTCTTT	NA	NA	TRBJ1-1	14	TRBV10-1
CASSLALAGDPPPSTDTQYF	TGTGCCAGCAGCTTAGCGCTAGCGGGGGACCCCCCTCCTAGCACAGATACGCAGTATTTT	NA	TRBD2	TRBJ2-3	20	TRBV7-8
CASSLGSGPGGQYF	TGTGCCAGCAGCCTCGGGTCGGGCCCCGGGGGGCAGTACTTC	NA	NA	TRBJ2-7	14	TRBV5-6
CASSSGGLSQYF	TGTGCCAGTAGTAGCGGGGGCCTCTCCCAGTACTTC	NA	NA	TRBJ2-5	12	TRBV19
CASSLHRDEQYF	TGTGCCAGCAGCCTACACAGGGACGAGCAGTACTTC	NA	NA	TRBJ2-7	12	TRBV7-9
CASSRGLVF	TGCGCCAGCAGCCGGGGACTCGTTTTT	NA	NA	TRBJ2-3	9	TRBV5-1
CASGLAETQYF	TGTGCTAGTGGTTTGGCGGAGACCCAGTACTTC	NA	NA	TRBJ2-5	11	TRBV12-5
CASSSYPNEQFF	TGTGCCAGCAGCTCCTACCCCAATGAGCAGTTCTTC	once	NA	TRBJ2-1	12	TRBV7-9
CASSGGDSSYEQYF	TGTGCCAGCAGCGGGGGGGACAGCTCCTACGAGCAGTACTTC	NA	NA	TRBJ2-7	14	TRBV9
CASSVSETQYF	TGCGCCAGCAGCGTGTCGGAGACCCAGTACTTC	NA	NA	TRBJ2-5	11	TRBV5-1
CASSRWTGVHEQFF	TGCGCCAGCTCCCGGTGGACAGGGGTCCATGAGCAGTTCTTC	NA	TRBD1	TRBJ2-1	14	TRBV5-1
CASSPGGLEAFF	TGTGCCAGTAGTCCCGGGGGGCTTGAAGCTTTCTTT	NA	NA	TRBJ1-1	12	TRBV19
CASSFGGASGEQYF	TGTGCCAGCAGTTTCGGAGGGGCCTCGGGCGAGCAGTACTTC	NA	NA	TRBJ2-7	14	TRBV27
CATSTGSNEKLFF	TGTGCCACCAGCACTGGGAGTAATGAAAAACTGTTTTTT	once	NA	TRBJ1-4	13	TRBV15
CAWSADLGPGNTIYF	TGTGCCTGGAGTGCCGACCTGGGGCCTGGAAACACCATATATTTT	NA	NA	TRBJ1-3	15	TRBV30
CASSYLAGYQETQYF	TGTGCCAGCAGTTACCTAGCGGGGTACCAAGAGACCCAGTACTTC	NA	TRBD2	TRBJ2-5	15	TRBV6-6
CASSASGGPYEQYF	TGTGCCAGCAGCGCCAGCGGAGGGCCCTACGAGCAGTACTTC	NA	NA	TRBJ2-7	14	TRBV9
CATSSRDTRGQYF	TGTGCCACCAGCTCCAGGGACACACGAGGGCAGTACTTC	NA	NA	TRBJ2-7	13	TRBV10-3
CASNFRETDTQYF	TGTGCCAGTAATTTTAGGGAGACAGATACGCAGTATTTT	NA	NA	TRBJ2-3	13	TRBV19
CASTSRGLVGFAGEQFF	TGTGCCAGCACCTCGAGGGGGCTAGTCGGGTTTGCGGGTGAGCAGTTCTTC	NA	TRBD1	TRBJ2-1	17	TRBV2
CASSLSSEAFF	TGTGCCAGCAGCTTGTCCAGTGAAGCTTTCTTT	NA	NA	TRBJ1-1	11	TRBV11-2
CASSISSGTKSYEQYF	TGTGCCAGCAGTATCTCGTCCGGGACTAAGTCCTACGAGCAGTACTTC	NA	TRBD2	TRBJ2-7	16	TRBV27
CASSSDRGSPLHF	TGTGCCAGTAGTTCGGACCGGGGATCACCCCTCCACTTT	NA	NA	TRBJ1-6	13	TRBV19